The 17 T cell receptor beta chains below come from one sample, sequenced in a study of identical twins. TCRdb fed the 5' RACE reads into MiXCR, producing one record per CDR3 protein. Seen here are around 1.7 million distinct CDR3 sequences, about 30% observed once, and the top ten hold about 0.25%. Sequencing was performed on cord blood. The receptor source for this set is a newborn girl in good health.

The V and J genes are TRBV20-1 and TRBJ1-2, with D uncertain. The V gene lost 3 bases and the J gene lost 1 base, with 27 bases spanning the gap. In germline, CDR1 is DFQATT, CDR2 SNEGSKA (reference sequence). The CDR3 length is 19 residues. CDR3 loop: CSARLRSWRKTKINYGYTF. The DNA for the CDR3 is TGCAGTGCTAGGCTTCGGTCTTGGCGGAAGACGAAGATTAACTATGGCTACACCTTC.

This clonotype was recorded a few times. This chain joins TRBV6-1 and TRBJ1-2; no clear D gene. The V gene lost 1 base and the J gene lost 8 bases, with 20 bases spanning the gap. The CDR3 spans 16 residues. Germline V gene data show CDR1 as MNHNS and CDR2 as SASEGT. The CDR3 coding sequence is TGTGCCAGCAGTGAAGAGAAAATAGGATGGGGTGTGGGCTACACCTTC. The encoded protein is CASSEEKIGWGVGYTF.

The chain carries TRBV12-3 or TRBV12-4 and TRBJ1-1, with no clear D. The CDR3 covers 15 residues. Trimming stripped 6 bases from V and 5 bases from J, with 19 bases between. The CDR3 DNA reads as TGTGCCAGCAGCCAACGACGGGCCTCGAATACTGAAGCTTTCTTT. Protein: CASSQRRASNTEAFF.

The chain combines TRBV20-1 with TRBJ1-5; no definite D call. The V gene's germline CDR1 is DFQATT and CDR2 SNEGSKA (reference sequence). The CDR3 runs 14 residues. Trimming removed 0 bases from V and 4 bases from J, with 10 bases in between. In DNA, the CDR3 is TGCAGTGCTAGAGATGGACGGCTAAATCAGCCCCAGCATTTT. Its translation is CSARDGRLNQPQHF.

The CDR3 DNA follows: TGCAGTGCTAGAGATAGTGCGTACCACTCCTACAATGAGCAGTACTTC. As protein: CSARDSAYHSYNEQYF. This chain joins TRBV20-1 and TRBJ2-7; no definite D call. From germline, CDR1 is DFQATT and CDR2 SNEGSKA (reference sequence). Deletions cut 0 bases from V and 7 bases from J, with 22 bases between. The CDR3 contains 16 residues.

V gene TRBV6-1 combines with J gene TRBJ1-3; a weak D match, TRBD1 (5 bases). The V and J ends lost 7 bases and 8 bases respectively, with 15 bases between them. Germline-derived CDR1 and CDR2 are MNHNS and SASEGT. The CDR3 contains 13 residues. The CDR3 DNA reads TGTGCCAGCAACGACGGAGGGGTGGACACCATATATTTT. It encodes CASNDGGVDTIYF.

The CDR3 loop reads CSANPLEGYQETQYF. The DNA for the CDR3 is TGCAGTGCTAATCCTTTAGAGGGGTACCAAGAGACCCAGTACTTC. The chain recombines TRBV20-1 with TRBJ2-5; D may match TRBD1 or TRBD2 (5 bases each). Looked up from germline, CDR1 is DFQATT and CDR2 is SNEGSKA (reference sequence). This CDR3 has 15 residues. Deletions cut 4 bases from V and 0 bases from J, with 15 bases between.

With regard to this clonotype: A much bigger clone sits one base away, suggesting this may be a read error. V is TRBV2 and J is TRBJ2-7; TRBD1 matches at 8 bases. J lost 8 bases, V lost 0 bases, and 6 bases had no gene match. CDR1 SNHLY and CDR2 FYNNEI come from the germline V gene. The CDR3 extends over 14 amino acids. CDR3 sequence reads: CASSEASRTGKQYF. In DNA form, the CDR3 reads TGTGCCAGCAGTGAAGCGTCAAGGACAGGGAAGCAGTACTTC.

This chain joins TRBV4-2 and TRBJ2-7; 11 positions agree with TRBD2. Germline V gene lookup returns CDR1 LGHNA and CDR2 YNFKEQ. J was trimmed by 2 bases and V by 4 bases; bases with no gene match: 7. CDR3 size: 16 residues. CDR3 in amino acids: CASSPPTSGSPYEQYF. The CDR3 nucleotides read TGTGCCAGCAGCCCGCCAACTAGCGGGAGTCCCTACGAGCAGTACTTC.

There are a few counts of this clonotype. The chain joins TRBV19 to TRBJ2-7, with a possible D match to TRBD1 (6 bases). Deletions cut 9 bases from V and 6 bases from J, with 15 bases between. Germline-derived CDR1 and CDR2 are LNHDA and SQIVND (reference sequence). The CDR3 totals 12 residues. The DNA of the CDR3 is TGTGCCAGCCAGGGGCGTCTAGGCGAGCAGTACTTC. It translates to CASQGRLGEQYF.

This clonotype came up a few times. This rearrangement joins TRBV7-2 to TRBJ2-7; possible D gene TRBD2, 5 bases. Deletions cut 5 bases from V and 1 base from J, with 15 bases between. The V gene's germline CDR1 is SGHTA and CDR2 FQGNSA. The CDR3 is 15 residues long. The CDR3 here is CASSRSPADSYEQYF. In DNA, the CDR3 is TGTGCCAGCAGCCGAAGTCCAGCGGATTCCTACGAGCAGTACTTC. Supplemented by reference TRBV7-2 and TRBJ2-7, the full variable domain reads GAGVSQSPSNKVTEKGKDVELRCDPISGHTALYWYRQSLGQGLEFLIYFQGNSAPDKSGLPSDRFSAERTGGSVSTLTIQRTQQEDSAVYLCASSRSPADSYEQYFGPGTRLTVT.

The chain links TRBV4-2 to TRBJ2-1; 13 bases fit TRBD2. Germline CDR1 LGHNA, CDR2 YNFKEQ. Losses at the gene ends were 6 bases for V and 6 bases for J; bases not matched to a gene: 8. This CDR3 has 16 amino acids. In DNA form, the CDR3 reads TGTGCCAGCAGAAAACTCGGACTAGCGGGAGCCAATGAGCAGTTCTTC. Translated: CASRKLGLAGANEQFF.

The CDR3 region has the DNA TGTGCCAGCAGCATAAGACAGGGGCGCTCTGGGGCCAACGTCCTGACTTTC. Protein sequence: CASSIRQGRSGANVLTF. This chain connects TRBV7-2 to TRBJ2-6, with 8 nucleotides matching TRBD1. This CDR3 has 17 residues. The germline gives CDR1 SGHTA, CDR2 FQGNSA. V gave up 5 bases and J gave up 0 bases; unmatched junction bases: 6.

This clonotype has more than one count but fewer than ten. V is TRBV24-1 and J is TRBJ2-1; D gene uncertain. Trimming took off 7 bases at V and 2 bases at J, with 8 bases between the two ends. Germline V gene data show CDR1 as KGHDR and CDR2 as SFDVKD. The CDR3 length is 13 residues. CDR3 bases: TGTGCCACCAGCAGTTTCCCCTACAATGAGCAGTTCTTC. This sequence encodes CATSSFPYNEQFF.

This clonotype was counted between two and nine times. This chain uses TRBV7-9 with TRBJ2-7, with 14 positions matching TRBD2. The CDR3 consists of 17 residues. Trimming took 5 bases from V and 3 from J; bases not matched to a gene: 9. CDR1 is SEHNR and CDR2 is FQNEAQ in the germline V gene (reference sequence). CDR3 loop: CASSQTGTSGRSYEQYF. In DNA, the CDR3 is TGTGCCAGCAGCCAAACCGGGACTAGCGGGAGAAGCTACGAGCAGTACTTC.

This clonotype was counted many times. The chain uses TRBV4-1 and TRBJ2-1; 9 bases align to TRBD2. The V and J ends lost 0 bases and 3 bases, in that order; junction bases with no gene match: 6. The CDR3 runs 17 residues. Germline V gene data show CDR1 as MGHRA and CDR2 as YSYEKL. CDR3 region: CASSQDFQRGVYNEQFF. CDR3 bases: TGCGCCAGCAGCCAAGATTTCCAGCGGGGGGTCTACAATGAGCAGTTCTTC.

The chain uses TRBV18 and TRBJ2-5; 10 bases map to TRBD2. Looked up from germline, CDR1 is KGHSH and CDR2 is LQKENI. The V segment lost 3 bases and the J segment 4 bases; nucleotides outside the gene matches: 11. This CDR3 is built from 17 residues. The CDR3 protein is CASSPGLASLGGETQYF. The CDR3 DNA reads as TGTGCCAGCTCACCGGGACTAGCGAGTTTAGGGGGAGAGACCCAGTACTTC.